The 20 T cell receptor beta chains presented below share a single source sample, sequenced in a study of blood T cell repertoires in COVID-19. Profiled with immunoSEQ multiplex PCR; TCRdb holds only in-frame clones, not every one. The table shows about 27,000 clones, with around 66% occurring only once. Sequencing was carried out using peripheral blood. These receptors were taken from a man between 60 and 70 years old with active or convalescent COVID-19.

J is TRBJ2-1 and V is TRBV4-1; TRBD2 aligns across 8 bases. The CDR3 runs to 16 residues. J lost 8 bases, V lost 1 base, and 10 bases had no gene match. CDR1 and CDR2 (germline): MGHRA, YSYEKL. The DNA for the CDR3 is TGCGCCAGCAGCCAAGTCCCGAGCGGGGGTGGGTATGAGCAGTTCTTC. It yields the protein CASSQVPSGGGYEQFF.

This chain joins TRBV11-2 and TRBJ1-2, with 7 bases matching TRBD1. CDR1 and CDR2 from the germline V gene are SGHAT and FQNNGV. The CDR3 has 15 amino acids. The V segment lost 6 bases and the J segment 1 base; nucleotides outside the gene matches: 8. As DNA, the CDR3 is TGTGCCAGCAGAGAGGGGGCCAATCGTAACTATGGCTACACCTTC. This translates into CASREGANRNYGYTF.

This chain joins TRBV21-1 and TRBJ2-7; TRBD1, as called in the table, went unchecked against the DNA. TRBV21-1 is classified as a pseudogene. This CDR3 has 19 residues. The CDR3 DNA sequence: TGTGCCAGCAGCAAAGGGACAGGGCTCGCACACCCGTTTTACTACGAGCAGTACTTC. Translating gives CASSKGTGLAHPFYYEQYF.

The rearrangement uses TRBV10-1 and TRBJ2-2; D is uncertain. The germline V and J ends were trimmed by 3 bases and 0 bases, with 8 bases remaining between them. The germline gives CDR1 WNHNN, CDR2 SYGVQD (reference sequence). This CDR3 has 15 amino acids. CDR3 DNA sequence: TGCGCCAGCAGTGAAGATTCGGCGAACACCGGGGAGCTGTTTTTT. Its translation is CASSEDSANTGELFF.

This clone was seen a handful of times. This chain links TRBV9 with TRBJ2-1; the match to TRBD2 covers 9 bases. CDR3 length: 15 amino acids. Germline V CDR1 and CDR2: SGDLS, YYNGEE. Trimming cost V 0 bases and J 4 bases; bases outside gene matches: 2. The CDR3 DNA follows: TGTGCCAGCAGCGTAGCTAGCGGGATTTACAATGAGCAGTTCTTC. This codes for CASSVASGIYNEQFF. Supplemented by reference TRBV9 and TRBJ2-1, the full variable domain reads DSGVTQTPKHLITATGQRVTLRCSPRSGDLSVYWYQQSLDQGLQFLIQYYNGEERAKGNILERFSAQQFPDLHSELNLSSLELGDSALYFCASSVASGIYNEQFFGPGTRLTVL.

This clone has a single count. The CDR3 reads CSVAEGVRNQPQHF. In DNA form, the CDR3 reads TGCAGCGTAGCCGAGGGGGTGCGCAATCAGCCCCAGCATTTT. The gene calls are TRBV29-1 and TRBJ1-5, with D maybe TRBD1 (6 bases). Trimming removed 6 bases from V and 2 bases from J, with 14 bases in between. Looked up from germline, CDR1 is SQVTM and CDR2 is ANQGSEA. The CDR3 covers 14 residues. Full variable domain (outside the CDR3, taken from reference TRBV29-1 and TRBJ1-5): SAVISQKPSRDICQRGTSLTIQCQVDSQVTMMFWYRQQPGQSLTLIATANQGSEATYESGFVIDKFPISRPNLTFSTLTVSNMSPEDSSIYLCSVAEGVRNQPQHFGDGTRLSIL.

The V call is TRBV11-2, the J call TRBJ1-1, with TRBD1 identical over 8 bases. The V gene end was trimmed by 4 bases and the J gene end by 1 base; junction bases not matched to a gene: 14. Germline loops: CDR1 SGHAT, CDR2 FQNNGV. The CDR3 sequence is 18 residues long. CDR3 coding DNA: TGTGCCAGCAGCTCAGTCCCGGGACAGGAAACGGGGAACACTGAAGCTTTCTTT. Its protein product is CASSSVPGQETGNTEAFF.

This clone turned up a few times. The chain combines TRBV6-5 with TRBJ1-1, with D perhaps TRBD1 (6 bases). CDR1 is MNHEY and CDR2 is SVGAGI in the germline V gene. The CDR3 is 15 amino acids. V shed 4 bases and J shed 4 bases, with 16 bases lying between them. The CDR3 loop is CASSSGAGATTEAFF. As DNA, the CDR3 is TGTGCCAGCAGTTCTGGGGCAGGGGCGACCACTGAAGCTTTCTTT.

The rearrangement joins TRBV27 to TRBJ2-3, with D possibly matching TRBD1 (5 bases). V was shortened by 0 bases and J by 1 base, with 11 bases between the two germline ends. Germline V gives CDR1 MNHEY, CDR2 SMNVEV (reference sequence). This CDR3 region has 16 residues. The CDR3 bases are TGTGCCAGCAGTTTATCGTATCAAGGGGGCACAGATACGCAGTATTTT. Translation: CASSLSYQGGTDTQYF.

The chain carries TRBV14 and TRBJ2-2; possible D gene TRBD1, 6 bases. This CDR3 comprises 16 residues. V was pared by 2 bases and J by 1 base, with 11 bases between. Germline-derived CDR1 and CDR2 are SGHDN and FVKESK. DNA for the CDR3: TGTGCCAGCAGCCAACGGACAGCGAGGAACACCGGGGAGCTGTTTTTT. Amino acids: CASSQRTARNTGELFF. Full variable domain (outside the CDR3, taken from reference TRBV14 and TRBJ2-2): EAGVTQFPSHSVIEKGQTVTLRCDPISGHDNLYWYRRVMGKEIKFLLHFVKESKQDESGMPNNRFLAERTGGTYSTLKVQPAELEDSGVYFCASSQRTARNTGELFFGEGSRLTVL.

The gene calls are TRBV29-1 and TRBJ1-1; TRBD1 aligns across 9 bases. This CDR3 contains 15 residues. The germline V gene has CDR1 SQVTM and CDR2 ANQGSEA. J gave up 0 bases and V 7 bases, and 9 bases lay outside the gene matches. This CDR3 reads CSGVHRGLMNTEAFF. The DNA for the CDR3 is TGCAGCGGTGTTCACAGGGGGCTTATGAACACTGAAGCTTTCTTT.

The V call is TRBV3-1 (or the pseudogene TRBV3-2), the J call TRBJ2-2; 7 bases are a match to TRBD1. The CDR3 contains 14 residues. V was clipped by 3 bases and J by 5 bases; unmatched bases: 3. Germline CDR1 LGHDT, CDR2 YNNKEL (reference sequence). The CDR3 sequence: CASSQGQRTGELFF. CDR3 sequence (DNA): TGTGCCAGCAGCCAGGGACAGAGAACCGGGGAGCTGTTTTTT.

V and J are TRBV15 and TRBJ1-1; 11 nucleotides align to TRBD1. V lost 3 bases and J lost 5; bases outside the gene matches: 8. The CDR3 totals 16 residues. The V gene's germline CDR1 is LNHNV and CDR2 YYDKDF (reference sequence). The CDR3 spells CATSRDRTGGRTEAFF. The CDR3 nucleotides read TGTGCCACCAGCAGGGACAGGACAGGGGGCCGGACTGAAGCTTTCTTT.

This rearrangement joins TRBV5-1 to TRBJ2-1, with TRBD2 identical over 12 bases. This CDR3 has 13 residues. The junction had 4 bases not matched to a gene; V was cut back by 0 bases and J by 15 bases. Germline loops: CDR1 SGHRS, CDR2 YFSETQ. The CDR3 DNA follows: TGCGCCAGCAGCTTGGTGACTAGCGGGAGTCCGTTCTTC. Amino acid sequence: CASSLVTSGSPFF.

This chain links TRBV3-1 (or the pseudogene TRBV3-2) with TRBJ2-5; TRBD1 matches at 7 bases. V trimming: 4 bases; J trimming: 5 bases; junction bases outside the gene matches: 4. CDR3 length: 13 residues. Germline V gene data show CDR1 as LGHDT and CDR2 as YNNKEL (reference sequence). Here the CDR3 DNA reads TGTGCCAGCAGCCGAGACAGGGCGGAGACCCAGTACTTC. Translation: CASSRDRAETQYF.

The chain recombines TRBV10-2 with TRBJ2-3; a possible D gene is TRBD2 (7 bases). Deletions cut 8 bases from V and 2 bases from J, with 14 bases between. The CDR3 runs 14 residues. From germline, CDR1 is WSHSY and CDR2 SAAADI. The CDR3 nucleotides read TGCGCCAGCGGGGGGCGGGGGACCACAGATACGCAGTATTTT. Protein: CASGGRGTTDTQYF.

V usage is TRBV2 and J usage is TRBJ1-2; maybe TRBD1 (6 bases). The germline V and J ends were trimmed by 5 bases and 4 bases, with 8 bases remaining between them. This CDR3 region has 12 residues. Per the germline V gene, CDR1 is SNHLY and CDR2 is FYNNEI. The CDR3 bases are TGTGCCAGCAGTTGGACAGCCTATGGCTACACCTTC. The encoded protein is CASSWTAYGYTF.

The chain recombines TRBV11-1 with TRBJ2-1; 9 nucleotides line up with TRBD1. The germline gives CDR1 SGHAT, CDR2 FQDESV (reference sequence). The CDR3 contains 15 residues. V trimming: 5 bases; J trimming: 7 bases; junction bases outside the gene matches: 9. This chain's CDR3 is CASSLGQGRGNEQFF. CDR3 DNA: TGTGCCAGCAGCCTCGGACAGGGGAGGGGGAATGAGCAGTTCTTC.

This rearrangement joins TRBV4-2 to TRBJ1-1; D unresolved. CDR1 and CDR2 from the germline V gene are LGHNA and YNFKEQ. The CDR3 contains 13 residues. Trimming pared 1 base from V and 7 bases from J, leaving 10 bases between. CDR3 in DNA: TGTGCCAGCAGCCAAGGATCACGGGGTGAAGCTTTCTTT. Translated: CASSQGSRGEAFF.

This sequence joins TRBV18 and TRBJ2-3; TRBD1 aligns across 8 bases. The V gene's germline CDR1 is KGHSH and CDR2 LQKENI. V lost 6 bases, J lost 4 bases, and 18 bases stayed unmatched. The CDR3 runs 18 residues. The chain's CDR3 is CASSQSSTGQGYADTQYF. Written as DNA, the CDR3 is TGTGCCAGCTCGCAGAGTTCGACTGGACAGGGCTACGCAGATACGCAGTATTTT.